This T cell receptor (beta chain) was identified during a study of chemoradiotherapy in HPV16-positive cancers. Whole-study findings and limits: During treatment, candidate HPV-specific clones and E7-related motifs expanded in tumor.

The ends were cut back, 6 bases at V and 7 bases at J, with 15 bases in the middle. Germline V CDR1 and CDR2: MNHEY, SMNVEV (reference sequence). CDR3 length equals 14 residues. Measured with immunoSEQ multiplex PCR; TCRdb has only the in-frame clones, and not every one. The table has about 7,900 clones, about 71% seen once; the top ten hold around 8.5%. About this clone: Its antigen is as yet unknown.

This receptor was obtained from a human donor with HPV-associated anogenital cancer. Sampling was carried out from a patient who underwent chemoradiotherapy. The genes are TRBV27 and TRBJ1-4, with unresolved D. In DNA form, the CDR3 reads TGTGCCAGCAGCAAGATACGAGGAACTGAAAAACTGTTTTTT. Translating it yields CASSKIRGTEKLFF.